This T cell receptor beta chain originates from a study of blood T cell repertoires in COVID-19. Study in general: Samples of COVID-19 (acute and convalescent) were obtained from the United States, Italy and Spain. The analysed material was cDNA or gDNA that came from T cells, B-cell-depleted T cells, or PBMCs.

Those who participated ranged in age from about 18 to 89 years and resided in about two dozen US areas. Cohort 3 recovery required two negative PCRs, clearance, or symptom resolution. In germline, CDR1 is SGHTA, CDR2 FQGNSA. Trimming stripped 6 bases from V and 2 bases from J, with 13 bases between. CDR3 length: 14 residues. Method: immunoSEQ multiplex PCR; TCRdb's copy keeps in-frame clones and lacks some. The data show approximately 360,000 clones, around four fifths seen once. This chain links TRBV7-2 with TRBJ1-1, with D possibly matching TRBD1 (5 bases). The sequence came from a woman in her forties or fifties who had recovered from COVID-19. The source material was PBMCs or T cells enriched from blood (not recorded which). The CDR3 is CASRPGDSNTEAFF. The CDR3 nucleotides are TGTGCCAGCAGGCCCGGCGACAGTAACACTGAAGCTTTCTTT.